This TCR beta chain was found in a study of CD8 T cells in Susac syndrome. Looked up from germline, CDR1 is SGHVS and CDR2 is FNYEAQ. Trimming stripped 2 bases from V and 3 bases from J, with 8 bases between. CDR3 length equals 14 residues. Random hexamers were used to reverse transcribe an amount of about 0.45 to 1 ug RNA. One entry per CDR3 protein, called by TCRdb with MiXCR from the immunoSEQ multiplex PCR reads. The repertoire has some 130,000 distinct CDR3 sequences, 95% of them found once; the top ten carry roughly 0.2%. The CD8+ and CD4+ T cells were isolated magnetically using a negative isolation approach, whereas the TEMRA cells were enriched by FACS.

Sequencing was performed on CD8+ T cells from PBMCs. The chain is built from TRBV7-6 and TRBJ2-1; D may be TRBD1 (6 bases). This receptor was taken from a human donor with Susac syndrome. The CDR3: CASSLQDSYNEQFF. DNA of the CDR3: TGTGCCAGCAGCTTACAGGACAGCTACAATGAGCAGTTCTTC.